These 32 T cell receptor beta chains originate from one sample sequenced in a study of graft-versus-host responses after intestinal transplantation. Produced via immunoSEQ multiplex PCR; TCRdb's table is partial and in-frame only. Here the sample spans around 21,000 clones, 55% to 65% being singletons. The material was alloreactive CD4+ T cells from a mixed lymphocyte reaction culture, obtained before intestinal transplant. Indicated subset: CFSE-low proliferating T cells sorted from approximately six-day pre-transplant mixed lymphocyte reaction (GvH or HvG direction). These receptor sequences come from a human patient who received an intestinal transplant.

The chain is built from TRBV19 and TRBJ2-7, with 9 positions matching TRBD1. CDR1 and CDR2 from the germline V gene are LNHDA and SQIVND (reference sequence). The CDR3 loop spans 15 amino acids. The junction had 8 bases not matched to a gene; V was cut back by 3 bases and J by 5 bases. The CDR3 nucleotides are TGTGCCAGTAGTATCACCACAGGGGGCTTGAACGAGCAGTACTTC. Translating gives CASSITTGGLNEQYF.

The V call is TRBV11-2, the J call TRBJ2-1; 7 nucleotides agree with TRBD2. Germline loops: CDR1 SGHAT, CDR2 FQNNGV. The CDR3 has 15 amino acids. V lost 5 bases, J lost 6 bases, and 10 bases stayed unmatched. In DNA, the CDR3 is TGTGCCAGCAGCCCGGCGGTCCTAGCGGTCAATGAGCAGTTCTTC. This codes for CASSPAVLAVNEQFF.

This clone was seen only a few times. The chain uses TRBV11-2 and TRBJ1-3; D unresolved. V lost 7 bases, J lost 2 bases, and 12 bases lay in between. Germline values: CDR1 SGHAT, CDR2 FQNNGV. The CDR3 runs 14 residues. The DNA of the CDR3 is TGTGCCAGCAATTTTGGCGGGGCTGGAAACACCATATATTTT. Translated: CASNFGGAGNTIYF.

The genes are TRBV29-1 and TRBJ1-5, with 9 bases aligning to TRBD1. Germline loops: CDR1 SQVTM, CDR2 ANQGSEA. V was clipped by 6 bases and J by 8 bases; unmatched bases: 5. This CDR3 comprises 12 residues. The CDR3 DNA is TGCAGCGTCGGGGACAGGGAGAAGCCCCAGCATTTT. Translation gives CSVGDREKPQHF.

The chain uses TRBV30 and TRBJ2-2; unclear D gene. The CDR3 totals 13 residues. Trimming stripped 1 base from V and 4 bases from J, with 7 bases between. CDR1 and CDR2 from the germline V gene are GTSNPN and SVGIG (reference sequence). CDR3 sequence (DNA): TGTGCCTGGAGTGCCCAGATCACCGGGGAGCTGTTTTTT. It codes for CAWSAQITGELFF.

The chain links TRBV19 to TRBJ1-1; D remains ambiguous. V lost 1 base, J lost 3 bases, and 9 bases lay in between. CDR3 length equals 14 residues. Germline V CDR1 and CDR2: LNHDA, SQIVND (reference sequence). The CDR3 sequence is CASSIGGRDTEAFF. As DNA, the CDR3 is TGTGCCAGTAGTATAGGAGGGAGGGACACTGAAGCTTTCTTT.

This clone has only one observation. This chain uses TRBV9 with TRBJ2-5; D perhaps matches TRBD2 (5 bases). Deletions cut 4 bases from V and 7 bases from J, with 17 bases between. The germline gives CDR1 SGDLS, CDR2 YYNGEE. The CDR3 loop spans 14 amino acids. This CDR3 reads CASSSDLRAGTQYF. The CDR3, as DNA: TGTGCCAGCAGCTCGGACCTGCGGGCCGGGACCCAGTACTTC.

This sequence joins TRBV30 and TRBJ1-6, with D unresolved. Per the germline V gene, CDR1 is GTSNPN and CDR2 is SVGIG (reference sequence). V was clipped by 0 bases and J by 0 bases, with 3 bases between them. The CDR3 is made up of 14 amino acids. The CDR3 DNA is TGTGCCTGGAGTGTTATCTCCTATAATTCACCCCTCCACTTT. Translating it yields CAWSVISYNSPLHF.

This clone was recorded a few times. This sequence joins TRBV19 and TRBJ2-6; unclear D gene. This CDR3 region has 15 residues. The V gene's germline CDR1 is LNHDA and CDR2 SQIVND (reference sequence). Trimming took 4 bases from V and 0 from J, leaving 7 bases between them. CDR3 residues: CASSTRNSGANVLTF. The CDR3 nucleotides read TGTGCCAGTAGTACGAGAAACTCTGGGGCCAACGTCCTGACTTTC.

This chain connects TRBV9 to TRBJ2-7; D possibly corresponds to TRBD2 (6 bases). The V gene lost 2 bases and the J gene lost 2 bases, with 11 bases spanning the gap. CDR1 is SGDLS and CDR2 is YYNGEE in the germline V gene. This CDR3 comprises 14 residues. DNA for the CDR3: TGTGCCAGCAGCGTTGGAGGGTTCCCCTACGAGCAGTACTTC. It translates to CASSVGGFPYEQYF.

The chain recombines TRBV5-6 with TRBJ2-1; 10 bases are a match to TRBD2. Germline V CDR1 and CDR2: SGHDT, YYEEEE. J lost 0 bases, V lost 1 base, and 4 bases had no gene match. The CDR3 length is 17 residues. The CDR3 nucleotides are TGTGCCAGCAGCTTGCGAACTAGCGGGACCTCCTACAATGAGCAGTTCTTC. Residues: CASSLRTSGTSYNEQFF. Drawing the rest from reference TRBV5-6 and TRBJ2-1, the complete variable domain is DAGVTQSPTHLIKTRGQQVTLRCSPKSGHDTVSWYQQALGQGPQFIFQYYEEEERQRGNFPDRFSGHQFPNYSSELNVNALLLGDSALYLCASSLRTSGTSYNEQFFGPGTRLTVL.

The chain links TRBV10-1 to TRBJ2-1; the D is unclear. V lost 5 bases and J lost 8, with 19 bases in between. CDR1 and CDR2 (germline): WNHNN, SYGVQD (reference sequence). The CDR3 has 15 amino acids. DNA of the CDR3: TGCGCCAGCAGTTCCACCGGGTTTCCTCGGGATGAGCAGTTCTTC. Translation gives CASSSTGFPRDEQFF.

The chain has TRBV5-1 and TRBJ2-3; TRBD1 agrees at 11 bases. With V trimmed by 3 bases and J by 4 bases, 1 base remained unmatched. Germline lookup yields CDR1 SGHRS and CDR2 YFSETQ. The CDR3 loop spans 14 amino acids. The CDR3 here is CASSSGQGADTQYF. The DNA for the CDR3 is TGCGCCAGCAGCTCGGGACAGGGGGCAGATACGCAGTATTTT.

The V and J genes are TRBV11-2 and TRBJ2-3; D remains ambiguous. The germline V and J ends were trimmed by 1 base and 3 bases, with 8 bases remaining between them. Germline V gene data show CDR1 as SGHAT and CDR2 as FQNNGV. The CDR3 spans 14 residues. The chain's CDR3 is CASSLGLLTDTQYF. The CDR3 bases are TGTGCCAGCAGCTTAGGACTCTTGACAGATACGCAGTATTTT. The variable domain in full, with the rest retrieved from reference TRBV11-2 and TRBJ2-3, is EAGVAQSPRYKIIEKRQSVAFWCNPISGHATLYWYQQILGQGPKLLIQFQNNGVVDDSQLPKDRFSAERLKGVDSTLKIQPAKLEDSAVYLCASSLGLLTDTQYFGPGTRLTVL.

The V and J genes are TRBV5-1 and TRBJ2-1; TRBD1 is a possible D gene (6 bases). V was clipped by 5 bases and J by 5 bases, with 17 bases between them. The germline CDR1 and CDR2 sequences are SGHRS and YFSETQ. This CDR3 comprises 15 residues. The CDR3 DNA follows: TGCGCCAGCAGACCGGACAGCAGGCTGGACAATGAGCAGTTCTTC. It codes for CASRPDSRLDNEQFF.

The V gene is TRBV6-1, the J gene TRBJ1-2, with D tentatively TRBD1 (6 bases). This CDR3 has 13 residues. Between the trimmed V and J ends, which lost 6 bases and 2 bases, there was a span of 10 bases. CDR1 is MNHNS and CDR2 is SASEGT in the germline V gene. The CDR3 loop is CASRETGNYGYTF. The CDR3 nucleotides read TGTGCCAGCAGAGAAACAGGGAACTATGGCTACACCTTC.

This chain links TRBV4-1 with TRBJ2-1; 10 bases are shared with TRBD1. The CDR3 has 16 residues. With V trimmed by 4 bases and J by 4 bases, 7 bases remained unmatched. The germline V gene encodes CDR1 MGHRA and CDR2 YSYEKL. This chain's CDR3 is CASSLPGTGAYNEQFF. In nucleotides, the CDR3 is TGCGCCAGCAGCCTTCCCGGGACAGGGGCATACAATGAGCAGTTCTTC.

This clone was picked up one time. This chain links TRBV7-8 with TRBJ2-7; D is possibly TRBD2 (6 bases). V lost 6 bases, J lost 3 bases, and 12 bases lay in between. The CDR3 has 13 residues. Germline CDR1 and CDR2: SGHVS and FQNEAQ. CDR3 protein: CASRAWTNYEQYF. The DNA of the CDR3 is TGTGCCAGCAGGGCCTGGACTAACTACGAGCAGTACTTC.

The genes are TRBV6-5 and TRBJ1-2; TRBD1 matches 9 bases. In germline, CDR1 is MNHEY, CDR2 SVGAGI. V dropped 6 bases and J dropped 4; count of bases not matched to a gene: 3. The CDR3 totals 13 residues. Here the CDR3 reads CASRSGQGYGYTF. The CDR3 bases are TGTGCCAGCAGATCGGGACAGGGCTATGGCTACACCTTC.

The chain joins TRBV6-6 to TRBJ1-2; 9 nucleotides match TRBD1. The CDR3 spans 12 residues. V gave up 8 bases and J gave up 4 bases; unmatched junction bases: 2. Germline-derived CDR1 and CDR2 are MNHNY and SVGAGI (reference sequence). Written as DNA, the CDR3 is TGTGCCAGCGGGACAGGGACCTATGGCTACACCTTC. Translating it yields CASGTGTYGYTF.

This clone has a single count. The chain's CDR3 is CASIQPQHF. The CDR3 coding sequence is TGTGCCAGTATTCAGCCCCAGCATTTT. The chain combines TRBV3-2 with TRBJ1-5. TRBV3-2 is designated a pseudogene. The CDR3 consists of 9 residues.

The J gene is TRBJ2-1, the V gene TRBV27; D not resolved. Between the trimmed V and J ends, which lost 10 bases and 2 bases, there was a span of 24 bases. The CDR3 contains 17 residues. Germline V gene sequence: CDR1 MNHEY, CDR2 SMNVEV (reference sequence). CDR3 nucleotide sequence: TGTGCCACCCTCCGTACCGTAAACAGAGCCCCCTACAATGAGCAGTTCTTC. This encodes CATLRTVNRAPYNEQFF.

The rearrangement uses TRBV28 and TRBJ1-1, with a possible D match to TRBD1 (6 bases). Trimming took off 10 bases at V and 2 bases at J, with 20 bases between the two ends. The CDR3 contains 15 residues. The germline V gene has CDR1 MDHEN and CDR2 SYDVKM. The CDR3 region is CATGKQGLFNTEAFF. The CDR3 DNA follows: TGTGCCACCGGTAAACAGGGTCTATTTAACACTGAAGCTTTCTTT.

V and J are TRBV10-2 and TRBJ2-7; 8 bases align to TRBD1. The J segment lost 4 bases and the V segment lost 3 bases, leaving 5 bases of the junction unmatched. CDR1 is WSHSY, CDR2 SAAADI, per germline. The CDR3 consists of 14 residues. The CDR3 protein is CASSERTGSYEQYF. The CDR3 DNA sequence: TGCGCCAGCAGTGAACGGACAGGGAGTTACGAGCAGTACTTC.

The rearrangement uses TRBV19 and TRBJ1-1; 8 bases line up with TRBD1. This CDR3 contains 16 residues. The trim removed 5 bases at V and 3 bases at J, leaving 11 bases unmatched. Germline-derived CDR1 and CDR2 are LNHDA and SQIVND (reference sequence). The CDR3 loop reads CASSFLRGQGYTEAFF. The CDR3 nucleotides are TGTGCCAGTAGTTTTTTAAGAGGACAGGGCTACACTGAAGCTTTCTTT.

The DNA of the CDR3 is TGTGCCAGCAGTCCAAGGGGGACAGGGGGCAATGAGCAGTTCTTC. Amino acid sequence: CASSPRGTGGNEQFF. The rearrangement uses TRBV27 and TRBJ2-1, with 11 bases fitting TRBD1. The germline CDR1 and CDR2 sequences are MNHEY and SMNVEV (reference sequence). J gave up 6 bases and V 5 bases, and 6 bases lay outside the gene matches. The CDR3 covers 15 residues.

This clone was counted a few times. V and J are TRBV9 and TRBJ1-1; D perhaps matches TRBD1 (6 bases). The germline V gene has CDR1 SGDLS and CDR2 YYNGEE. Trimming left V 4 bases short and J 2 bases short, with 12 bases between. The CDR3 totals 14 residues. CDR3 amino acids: CASSPTGLNTEAFF. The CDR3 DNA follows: TGTGCCAGCAGCCCGACAGGACTTAACACTGAAGCTTTCTTT.

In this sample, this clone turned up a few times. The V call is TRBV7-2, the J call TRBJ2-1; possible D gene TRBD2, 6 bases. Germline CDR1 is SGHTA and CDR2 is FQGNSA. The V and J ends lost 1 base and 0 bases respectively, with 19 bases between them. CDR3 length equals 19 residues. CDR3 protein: CASSLEWRVPTRSYNEQFF. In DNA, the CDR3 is TGTGCCAGCAGCTTAGAATGGAGGGTGCCCACCCGCTCCTACAATGAGCAGTTCTTC.

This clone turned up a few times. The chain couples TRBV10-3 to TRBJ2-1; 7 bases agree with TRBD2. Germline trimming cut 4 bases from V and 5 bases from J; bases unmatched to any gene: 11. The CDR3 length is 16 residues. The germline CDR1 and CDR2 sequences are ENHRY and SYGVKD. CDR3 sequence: CAISGGWGTINNEQFF. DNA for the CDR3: TGTGCCATCAGTGGAGGCTGGGGGACTATTAACAATGAGCAGTTCTTC.

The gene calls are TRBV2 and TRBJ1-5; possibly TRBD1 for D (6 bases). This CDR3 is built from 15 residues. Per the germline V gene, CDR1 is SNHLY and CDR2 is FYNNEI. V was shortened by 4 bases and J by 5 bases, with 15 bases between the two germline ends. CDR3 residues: CASSVAQPGDQPQHF. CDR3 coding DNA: TGTGCCAGCAGTGTGGCCCAGCCAGGGGATCAGCCCCAGCATTTT.

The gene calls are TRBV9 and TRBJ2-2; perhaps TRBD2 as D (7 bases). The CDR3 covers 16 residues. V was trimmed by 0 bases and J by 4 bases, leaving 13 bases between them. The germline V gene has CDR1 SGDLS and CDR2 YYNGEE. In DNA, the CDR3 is TGTGCCAGCAGCGTAGTAGGGGGAGGGGTCACCGGGGAGCTGTTTTTT. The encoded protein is CASSVVGGGVTGELFF.

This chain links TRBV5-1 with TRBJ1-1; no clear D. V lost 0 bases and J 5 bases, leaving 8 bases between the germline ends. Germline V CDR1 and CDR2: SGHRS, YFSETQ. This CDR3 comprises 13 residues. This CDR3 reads CASSLGSSTEAFF. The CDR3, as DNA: TGCGCCAGCAGCTTGGGCAGTTCTACTGAAGCTTTCTTT.